The 30 T cell receptor beta chains given below trace back to one sample, sequenced in a study of T cell responses to AZD1222 COVID-19 vaccine (dated by TCRdb to the early 2020s). Library preparation used the immunoSEQ multiplex PCR assay. This is the immuneACCESS table as TCRdb keeps it, with only in-frame sequences that have V and J called. A part of the clones is gone; compared with another copy, unresolved V genes explain less than half, and the rest is unexplained. In this sample the table shows about 100,000 clones, about 86% of which occur a single time. Of the sample, under 1.5% is held by the ten largest clones. Reading the label with the study, this specimen's time point is: baseline before first vaccination. The sample here was peripheral blood, taken on day 0 of AZD1222 vaccination. The source of these receptors is an adult in good health.

CDR3 sequence reads: CASSSSGQGYNEQFF. CDR3 DNA sequence: TGTGCCAGCAGTTCCTCGGGACAGGGGTACAATGAGCAGTTCTTC. The chain uses TRBV28 and TRBJ2-1; TRBD1 matches at 10 bases. The ends lost 4 bases at V and 4 bases at J; junction bases unmatched: 4. CDR3 size: 15 residues. In germline, CDR1 is MDHEN, CDR2 SYDVKM.

V and J are TRBV10-3 and TRBJ2-7; unclear D gene. Germline lookup yields CDR1 ENHRY and CDR2 SYGVKD. Trimming cost V 8 bases and J 5 bases, with 16 bases left between them. The length of the CDR3 is 13 residues. As DNA, the CDR3 is TGTGCCATCGGACCAGGTGTTGCAAACGAGCAGTACTTC. This codes for CAIGPGVANEQYF.

The gene calls are TRBV7-6 and TRBJ1-1, with D possibly matching TRBD1 (5 bases). V was clipped by 3 bases and J by 4 bases, with 9 bases between them. This CDR3 region has 13 residues. Germline V gene data show CDR1 as SGHVS and CDR2 as FNYEAQ. This CDR3 reads CASSLGGSTEAFF. CDR3 nucleotides: TGTGCCAGCAGCTTGGGGGGGAGCACTGAAGCTTTCTTT.

V and J are TRBV3-1 (or the pseudogene TRBV3-2) and TRBJ1-3, with 8 bases aligning to TRBD1. Trimming removed 4 bases from V and 3 bases from J; junction bases left unmatched: 11. The germline gives CDR1 LGHDT, CDR2 YNNKEL (reference sequence). This CDR3 has 17 amino acids. The CDR3 region has the DNA TGTGCCAGCAGCCGCCCGACAGGGGTGTTTTGTGGAAACACCATATATTTT. Translation: CASSRPTGVFCGNTIYF.

The rearrangement joins TRBV7-2 to TRBJ2-7, with 8 bases matching TRBD2. V lost 2 bases and J lost 4; bases outside the gene matches: 7. The germline CDR1 and CDR2 sequences are SGHTA and FQGNSA. The CDR3 has 15 residues. The CDR3 region has the DNA TGTGCCAGCAGCTTAATTGCGGGAGGAGGTTACGAGCAGTACTTC. Its translation is CASSLIAGGGYEQYF.

This chain uses TRBV6-5 with TRBJ2-1, with D maybe TRBD1 (9 bases). This CDR3 is 14 amino acids long. Germline V gene lookup returns CDR1 MNHEY and CDR2 SVGAGI. Deletions cut 5 bases from V and 10 bases from J, with 18 bases between. The CDR3 loop is CASSNTGGGREQFF. In DNA, the CDR3 is TGTGCCAGCAGTAACACAGGGGGCGGGAGGGAGCAGTTCTTC.

The chain uses TRBV5-6 and TRBJ1-1, with TRBD1 as a possible D gene (5 bases). Trimming stripped 7 bases from V and 4 bases from J, with 11 bases between. The germline V gene encodes CDR1 SGHDT and CDR2 YYEEEE. The CDR3 has 12 amino acids. CDR3 in amino acids: CASDPQGTEAFF. The DNA for the CDR3 is TGTGCCAGCGACCCCCAGGGCACTGAAGCTTTCTTT.

This chain joins TRBV3-1 (or the pseudogene TRBV3-2) and TRBJ1-3, with a possible D match to TRBD1 (6 bases). V gave up 0 bases and J gave up 2 bases, with 14 bases separating them. This CDR3 comprises 17 residues. Germline lookup yields CDR1 LGHDT and CDR2 YNNKEL (reference sequence). The CDR3 DNA is TGTGCCAGCAGCCAAGATCTAGGTAAGGGGGCTGGAAACACCATATATTTT. Encoded protein: CASSQDLGKGAGNTIYF.

This clone was found once. The CDR3 spells CASSLGTTEAFF. The DNA of the CDR3 is TGTGCCAGCAGTTTGGGCACCACTGAAGCTTTCTTT. V is TRBV28 and J is TRBJ1-1, with D uncertain. Germline values: CDR1 MDHEN, CDR2 SYDVKM. The V end was cut by 3 bases, the J end by 4 bases, with 6 bases between. CDR3 size: 12 residues.

The chain is built from TRBV18 and TRBJ1-4, with D tentatively TRBD1 (5 bases). V was pared by 5 bases and J by 7 bases, with 20 bases between. Germline CDR1 is KGHSH and CDR2 is LQKENI. This CDR3 is 16 amino acids long. The CDR3 reads CASSNKRDVKGEKLFF. The DNA for the CDR3 is TGTGCCAGCTCAAACAAAAGGGACGTTAAAGGTGAAAAACTGTTTTTT.

The V call is TRBV9, the J call TRBJ1-1; D uncertain. Trimming removed 3 bases from V and 3 bases from J, with 12 bases in between. Germline V gene lookup returns CDR1 SGDLS and CDR2 YYNGEE. The CDR3 length is 14 residues. CDR3 coding DNA: TGTGCCAGCAGCGCCCGTGACGGACACACTGAAGCTTTCTTT. This codes for CASSARDGHTEAFF.

The chain links TRBV4-3 to TRBJ1-5, with a possible D match to TRBD1 (5 bases). V dropped 0 bases and J dropped 0 bases, with 9 bases sitting between them. Germline V gene data show CDR1 as LGHNA and CDR2 as YSLEER. The CDR3 is 16 residues long. For the CDR3, the DNA is TGCGCCAGCAGCCAAGAGGCGGGGCATAGCAATCAGCCCCAGCATTTT. This translates into CASSQEAGHSNQPQHF.

The chain links TRBV28 to TRBJ1-1; D not resolved. Between the trimmed V and J ends, which lost 8 bases and 0 bases, there was a span of 7 bases. Germline V gene lookup returns CDR1 MDHEN and CDR2 SYDVKM. The CDR3 extends over 12 amino acids. CDR3 DNA sequence: TGTGCCAGCGGTACAGTGAACACTGAAGCTTTCTTT. Its protein is CASGTVNTEAFF.

This clone came up a few times. The V call is TRBV15, the J call TRBJ1-2, with D unclear. V lost 4 bases and J 2 bases, leaving 11 bases between the germline ends. The CDR3 contains 14 residues. The germline gives CDR1 LNHNV, CDR2 YYDKDF (reference sequence). The CDR3 spells CATSILLGNYGYTF. CDR3 coding DNA: TGTGCCACCAGCATTCTACTAGGGAACTATGGCTACACCTTC.

The chain uses TRBV3-1 (or the pseudogene TRBV3-2) and TRBJ1-6; D gene unclear. The V gene lost 1 base and the J gene lost 6 bases, with 7 bases spanning the gap. The CDR3 length is 14 residues. Germline V gene lookup returns CDR1 LGHDT and CDR2 YNNKEL (reference sequence). The CDR3 sequence: CASSQVPTNSPLHF. DNA for the CDR3: TGTGCCAGCAGCCAAGTCCCTACTAATTCACCCCTCCACTTT.

The rearrangement links TRBV5-6 to TRBJ1-2, with D perhaps matching TRBD1 (6 bases). V lost 7 bases to trimming and J lost 6 bases, with 13 bases between them. The CDR3 is 12 residues long. CDR1 and CDR2 (germline): SGHDT, YYEEEE. The CDR3 DNA is TGTGCCAGCGAATACAGGGCGGATGGCTACACCTTC. The encoded protein is CASEYRADGYTF.

The rearrangement links TRBV11-2 to TRBJ2-3, with 11 bases identical to TRBD2. CDR3 length: 18 amino acids. Germline V gene lookup returns CDR1 SGHAT and CDR2 FQNNGV. V gave up 2 bases and J gave up 6 bases; unmatched junction bases: 13. The CDR3 spells CASSLFGLAGFLGDTQYF. CDR3 DNA: TGTGCCAGCAGCTTATTCGGACTAGCGGGTTTTCTGGGTGATACGCAGTATTTT.

By frequency in the sample, this clone is medium-sized. In DNA form, the CDR3 reads TGTGCCAGCAGTTTAGGACTAGCGAGGGAGTACTTC. Translated, it gives CASSLGLAREYF. The chain has TRBV28 and TRBJ2-7; the match to TRBD2 covers 9 bases. CDR3 length equals 12 residues. After removal of 2 bases from V and 11 bases from J, the junction contained 4 bases not matched to a gene. Germline V lookup: CDR1 MDHEN, CDR2 SYDVKM.

This clone showed up just a few times. The chain combines TRBV28 with TRBJ2-2, with TRBD2 matching 7 bases. V dropped 2 bases and J dropped 2; count of bases not matched to a gene: 17. From germline, CDR1 is MDHEN and CDR2 SYDVKM. The CDR3 runs to 20 residues. The CDR3 DNA is TGTGCCAGCAGTTTAGGAGCGGGAACTCGCCGGGTATTAAACACCGGGGAGCTGTTTTTT. Translated, it gives CASSLGAGTRRVLNTGELFF.

J is TRBJ2-1 and V is TRBV7-3; 9 nucleotides line up with TRBD2. The V gene end was trimmed by 5 bases and the J gene end by 9 bases; junction bases not matched to a gene: 11. This CDR3 contains 15 residues. The germline V gene has CDR1 SGHTA and CDR2 FQGTGA. The CDR3 nucleotides read TGTGCCAGCAGCCCCGGGGGTAGCGGGAGAGGTGAGCAGTTCTTC. This sequence encodes CASSPGGSGRGEQFF.

The rearrangement uses TRBV5-1 and TRBJ2-4; the D call may be TRBD1 or TRBD2 (6 bases each). Trimming removed 2 bases at V and 7 bases at J, with 13 bases between. Germline V gene lookup returns CDR1 SGHRS and CDR2 YFSETQ. The CDR3 totals 14 residues. DNA of the CDR3: TGCGCCAGCAGCTTAGTAAAAGGGGGGAACATTCAGTACTTC. Its translation: CASSLVKGGNIQYF. The whole variable domain, filled in from reference TRBV5-1 and TRBJ2-4, reads KAGVTQTPRYLIKTRGQQVTLSCSPISGHRSVSWYQQTPGQGLQFLFEYFSETQRNKGNFPGRFSGRQFSNSRSEMNVSTLELGDSALYLCASSLVKGGNIQYFGAGTRLSVL.

This clone has just a few counts. J is TRBJ2-7 and V is TRBV24-1, with 7 bases aligning to TRBD1. The V gene's germline CDR1 is KGHDR and CDR2 SFDVKD. The CDR3 runs to 12 residues. V lost 7 bases and J lost 6; bases outside the gene matches: 5. CDR3 in amino acids: CATSTQGPEQYF. CDR3 in DNA: TGTGCCACCAGCACACAGGGGCCCGAGCAGTACTTC.

J is TRBJ2-3 and V is TRBV15; TRBD2 matches at 8 bases. The germline gives CDR1 LNHNV, CDR2 YYDKDF (reference sequence). The J segment lost 6 bases and the V segment lost 2 bases, leaving 7 bases of the junction unmatched. This CDR3 is 15 amino acids long. The CDR3, as DNA: TGTGCCACCAGCAGATTAGCGGGGTCGGGGGATACGCAGTATTTT. It specifies CATSRLAGSGDTQYF.

The chain couples TRBV5-1 to TRBJ2-3; D is perhaps TRBD2 (6 bases). The V gene's germline CDR1 is SGHRS and CDR2 YFSETQ. The ends were cut back, 4 bases at V and 5 bases at J, with 20 bases in the middle. The CDR3 loop spans 16 amino acids. The DNA for the CDR3 is TGCGCCAGCAGCCCCGCCCCGGGAGTGGCCGAAGATACGCAGTATTTT. Amino acid sequence: CASSPAPGVAEDTQYF. Looking up the rest from reference TRBV5-1 and TRBJ2-3 gives the full variable domain: KAGVTQTPRYLIKTRGQQVTLSCSPISGHRSVSWYQQTPGQGLQFLFEYFSETQRNKGNFPGRFSGRQFSNSRSEMNVSTLELGDSALYLCASSPAPGVAEDTQYFGPGTRLTVL.

The J gene is TRBJ2-1, the V gene TRBV9, with D perhaps matching TRBD2 (6 bases). Trimming removed 4 bases from V and 4 bases from J, with 9 bases in between. The V gene's germline CDR1 is SGDLS and CDR2 YYNGEE. The CDR3 runs to 13 residues. This CDR3 is CASSRGLYNEQFF. CDR3 DNA: TGTGCCAGCAGCAGGGGACTTTACAATGAGCAGTTCTTC. Complete variable domain (other parts from reference TRBV9 and TRBJ2-1): DSGVTQTPKHLITATGQRVTLRCSPRSGDLSVYWYQQSLDQGLQFLIQYYNGEERAKGNILERFSAQQFPDLHSELNLSSLELGDSALYFCASSRGLYNEQFFGPGTRLTVL.

The V and J genes are TRBV24-1 and TRBJ2-1; no clear D. The CDR3 spans 13 residues. With 4 bases removed from V and 1 base from J, the gap between germline ends came to 4 bases. Germline lookup yields CDR1 KGHDR and CDR2 SFDVKD. CDR3 bases: TGTGCCACCAGTGACGGGTCCTACAATGAGCAGTTCTTC. This sequence encodes CATSDGSYNEQFF.

The chain combines TRBV30 with TRBJ1-5; 10 positions agree with TRBD1. The CDR3 sequence is 13 residues long. With V trimmed by 5 bases and J by 7 bases, 5 bases remained unmatched. Germline V gene data show CDR1 as GTSNPN and CDR2 as SVGIG (reference sequence). CDR3 coding DNA: TGTGCCTGGGCTCGACAGGGGGCCCAGCCCCAGCATTTT. Protein product: CAWARQGAQPQHF.

The chain joins TRBV7-2 to TRBJ2-1, with D perhaps TRBD1 (5 bases). There are 13 residues in the CDR3. Trimming left V 5 bases short and J 8 bases short, with 13 bases between. Germline values: CDR1 SGHTA, CDR2 FQGNSA. The chain's CDR3 is CASSRRGRDEQFF. Written as DNA, the CDR3 is TGTGCCAGCAGCCGAAGGGGTCGGGATGAGCAGTTCTTC.

This clone was seen only once. The rearrangement uses TRBV6-4 and TRBJ2-4, with D possibly being TRBD2 (6 bases). The CDR3 is 17 amino acids. Germline V gene sequence: CDR1 MRHNA, CDR2 SNTAGT. Trimming removed 6 bases at V and 0 bases at J, with 18 bases between. The DNA for the CDR3 is TGTGCCAGCAGCGGGGGTGTAGGGCCCTTAGCCAAAAACATTCAGTACTTC. This codes for CASSGGVGPLAKNIQYF.

The chain carries TRBV2 and TRBJ1-4; D ambiguous. The CDR3 has 16 residues. Germline lookup yields CDR1 SNHLY and CDR2 FYNNEI. Trimming removed 6 bases at V and 0 bases at J, with 14 bases between. The CDR3 DNA is TGTGCCAGCAGAACGGACCTTACGGCAACTAATGAAAAACTGTTTTTT. Protein: CASRTDLTATNEKLFF.